The T cell receptor (beta chain) described here comes from a study of blood T cell repertoires in COVID-19. Clones were sequenced by immunoSEQ multiplex PCR, and TCRdb holds only the in-frame ones, with some missing. The table shows more than 200,000 clones, with about 88% occurring only once. V lost 3 bases to trimming and J lost 5 bases; unmatched junction nucleotides: 15. CDR1 SGDLS and CDR2 YYNGEE come from the germline V gene. The CDR3 totals 17 residues. The chain joins TRBV9 to TRBJ1-2, with TRBD1 identical over 8 bases. This clonotype originated in a woman in her 50s with COVID-19, enrolled during active disease. Material for sequencing was peripheral blood. The CDR3 loop reads CASSASYRTGRTYGYTF. Here the CDR3 DNA reads TGTGCCAGCAGCGCCTCCTACCGGACAGGGCGCACATATGGCTACACCTTC.